A single sample gave rise to the 12 T cell receptor beta chains below, sequenced in a study of blood T cell repertoires in COVID-19. Clones were sequenced by immunoSEQ multiplex PCR, and TCRdb holds only the in-frame ones, with some missing. The sample records just over 250,000 clones, about 91% being singletons. Sequencing input: peripheral blood. These receptors originate from a person aged 18 to 30 with COVID-19, enrolled during active disease.

The chain couples TRBV5-5 to TRBJ2-1, with 7 positions matching TRBD1. The CDR3 covers 16 residues. Trimming at V came to 3 bases and at J to 0 bases, leaving 6 bases not matched to a gene. Germline lookup yields CDR1 SGHKS and CDR2 YYEKEE (reference sequence). In DNA, the CDR3 is TGTGCCAGCAGCTACGACAGGGCGAGCTCCTACAATGAGCAGTTCTTC. This gives the protein CASSYDRASSYNEQFF.

As DNA, the CDR3 is TGTGCCAGCAGCTTAGGGGTTAGCGGTATGTACAATGAGCAGTTCTTC. Residues: CASSLGVSGMYNEQFF. The chain combines TRBV7-9 with TRBJ2-1; D perhaps matches TRBD2 (6 bases). There are 16 residues in the CDR3. V was trimmed by 1 base and J by 4 bases, leaving 14 bases between them. Germline CDR1 is SEHNR and CDR2 is FQNEAQ (reference sequence).

The CDR3 region has the DNA TGTGCCAGCAGTCCACAGGGTGTGGTTAATTCACCCCTCCACTTT. This encodes CASSPQGVVNSPLHF. This chain connects TRBV28 to TRBJ1-6; D possibly corresponds to TRBD1 (6 bases). The CDR3 extends over 15 amino acids. Trimming pared 5 bases from V and 6 bases from J, leaving 14 bases between. Germline values: CDR1 MDHEN, CDR2 SYDVKM.

V gene TRBV7-9 combines with J gene TRBJ2-2; D call uncertain. CDR1 is SEHNR, CDR2 FQNEAQ, per germline (reference sequence). V lost 3 bases and J lost 0, with 5 bases in between. This CDR3 has 14 amino acids. CDR3 sequence: CASSFSPNTGELFF. CDR3 bases: TGTGCCAGCAGCTTCTCCCCGAACACCGGGGAGCTGTTTTTT.

The V gene is TRBV7-6, the J gene TRBJ2-5; 10 bases match TRBD2. V lost 1 base to trimming and J lost 4 bases; unmatched junction nucleotides: 6. CDR1 and CDR2 (germline): SGHVS, FNYEAQ. There are 16 residues in the CDR3. CDR3 DNA sequence: TGTGCCAGCAGCTTAGGAGCGGGAGGGCTTGGAGAGACCCAGTACTTC. Translating gives CASSLGAGGLGETQYF.

This chain joins TRBV7-9 and TRBJ2-2, with D perhaps TRBD2 (5 bases). The germline V gene encodes CDR1 SEHNR and CDR2 FQNEAQ (reference sequence). Trimming removed 8 bases at V and 5 bases at J, with 15 bases between. CDR3 length: 14 amino acids. The CDR3, as DNA: TGTGCCAGCCCCGGACTGCGAGGTACCGGGGAGCTGTTTTTT. This encodes CASPGLRGTGELFF.

This chain connects TRBV19 to TRBJ2-7, with 7 nucleotides matching TRBD2. CDR3 length: 15 residues. V lost 5 bases, J lost 6 bases, and 13 bases stayed unmatched. CDR1 LNHDA and CDR2 SQIVND come from the germline V gene (reference sequence). CDR3 bases: TGTGCCAGTAGTGAGGTAGGGCAACTAGCGCGCGAGCAGTACTTC. Translating gives CASSEVGQLAREQYF.

In this sample, this clone turned up once. The chain employs TRBV2 and TRBJ2-7, with 12 positions matching TRBD1. This CDR3 contains 15 residues. The V and J ends lost 5 bases and 5 bases, in that order; junction bases with no gene match: 7. Germline lookup yields CDR1 SNHLY and CDR2 FYNNEI. The CDR3 sequence is CASSSRDRGQDEQYF. The CDR3 nucleotides read TGTGCCAGCAGTAGTAGGGACAGGGGGCAGGACGAGCAGTACTTC.

As for this clone: The sample holds other DNA sequences that translate to the same CDR3. The chain uses TRBV28 and TRBJ2-7, with TRBD2 identical over 10 bases. This CDR3 is 15 amino acids long. V trimming: 3 bases; J trimming: 0 bases; junction bases outside the gene matches: 2. Germline loops: CDR1 MDHEN, CDR2 SYDVKM. In DNA form, the CDR3 reads TGTGCCAGCAGTTTCCCTAGCGGGAGCTCCTACGAGCAGTACTTC. This translates into CASSFPSGSSYEQYF.

This chain connects TRBV4-2 to TRBJ2-6, with D perhaps matching TRBD1 (6 bases). The ends were cut back, 0 bases at V and 1 base at J, with 7 bases in the middle. The CDR3 length is 16 residues. Germline lookup yields CDR1 LGHNA and CDR2 YNFKEQ. DNA of the CDR3: TGTGCCAGCAGCCAAGACAGGGGTTCTGGGGCCAACGTCCTGACTTTC. It encodes CASSQDRGSGANVLTF.

Here the CDR3 reads CASRGGVAGELFF. CDR3 nucleotide sequence: TGTGCCAGCAGGGGGGGAGTGGCCGGGGAGCTGTTTTTT. V gene TRBV2 combines with J gene TRBJ2-2, with D possibly matching TRBD2 (6 bases). The CDR3 totals 13 residues. Germline V lookup: CDR1 SNHLY, CDR2 FYNNEI. The ends were cut back, 6 bases at V and 6 bases at J, with 11 bases in the middle.

The chain couples TRBV2 to TRBJ2-7; D remains ambiguous. In germline, CDR1 is SNHLY, CDR2 FYNNEI. V gave up 7 bases and J gave up 1 base, with 11 bases separating them. This CDR3 is built from 13 residues. DNA of the CDR3: TGTGCCAGCAACCAACACCAATCCTACGAGCAGTACTTC. It yields the protein CASNQHQSYEQYF.